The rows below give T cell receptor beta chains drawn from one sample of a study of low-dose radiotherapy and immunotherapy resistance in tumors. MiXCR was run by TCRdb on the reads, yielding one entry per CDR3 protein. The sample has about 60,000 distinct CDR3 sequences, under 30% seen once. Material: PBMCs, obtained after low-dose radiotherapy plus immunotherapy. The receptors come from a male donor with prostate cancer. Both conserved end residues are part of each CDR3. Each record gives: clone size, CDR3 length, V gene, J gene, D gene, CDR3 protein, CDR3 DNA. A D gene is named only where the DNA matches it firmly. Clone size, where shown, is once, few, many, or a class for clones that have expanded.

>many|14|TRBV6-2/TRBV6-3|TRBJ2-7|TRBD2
CASSLERDSYEQYF
TGTGCCAGCAGTCTCGAGCGGGACTCCTACGAGCAGTACTTC
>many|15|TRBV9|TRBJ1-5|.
CASSVDSGFNQPQHF
TGTGCCAGCAGCGTAGACTCAGGGTTCAATCAGCCCCAGCATTTT
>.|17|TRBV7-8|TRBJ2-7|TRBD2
CASSLVGTSGGAYEQYF
TGTGCCAGCAGCTTAGTCGGGACTAGCGGGGGGGCCTACGAGCAGTACTTC
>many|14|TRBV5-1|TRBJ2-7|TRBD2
CASSEASGRNEQYF
TGCGCCAGCAGCGAGGCCAGCGGGAGAAACGAGCAGTACTTC
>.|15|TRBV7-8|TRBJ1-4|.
CASSLDELGNEKLFF
TGTGCCAGCAGCTTGGACGAATTGGGAAATGAAAAACTGTTTTTT
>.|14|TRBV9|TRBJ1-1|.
CASSAGGGLAEAFF
TGTGCCAGCAGCGCCGGAGGGGGGCTGGCTGAAGCTTTCTTT
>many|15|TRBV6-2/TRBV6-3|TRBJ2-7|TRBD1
CASSEGTGRTDEQYF
TGTGCCAGCAGTGAAGGGACAGGGCGCACGGACGAGCAGTACTTC
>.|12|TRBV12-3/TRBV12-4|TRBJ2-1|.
CASSLPPAEQFF
TGTGCCAGCAGTTTACCCCCCGCAGAGCAGTTCTTC
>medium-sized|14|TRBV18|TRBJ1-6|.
CASSPQTSNSPLHF
TGTGCCAGCTCACCGCAAACTAGCAATTCACCCCTCCACTTT
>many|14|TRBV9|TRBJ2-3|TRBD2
CASSVFSGKDTQYF
TGTGCCAGCAGCGTATTTAGCGGGAAGGATACGCAGTATTTT
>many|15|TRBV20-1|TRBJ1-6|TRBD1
CSARERTGNNSPLHF
TGCAGTGCTAGAGAAAGGACAGGGAATAATTCACCCCTCCACTTT
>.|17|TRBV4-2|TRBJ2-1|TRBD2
CASSQETSGGIYNEQFF
TGTGCCAGCAGCCAAGAGACTAGCGGCGGGATCTACAATGAGCAGTTCTTC
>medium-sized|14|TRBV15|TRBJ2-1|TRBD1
CATSSGTAYNEQFF
TGTGCCACCAGCAGCGGGACAGCTTACAATGAGCAGTTCTTC
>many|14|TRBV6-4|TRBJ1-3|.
CASSGGFPRNTIYF
TGTGCCAGCAGTGGAGGGTTCCCCCGAAACACCATATATTTT
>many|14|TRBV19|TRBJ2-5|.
CASNSGGAEETQYF
TGTGCCAGTAATTCAGGTGGCGCGGAGGAGACCCAGTACTTC
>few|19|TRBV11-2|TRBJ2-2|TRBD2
CASTLLPPSGRGGTGELFF
TGTGCCAGCACCCTCCTCCCCCCCAGCGGGAGAGGGGGCACCGGGGAGCTGTTTTTT
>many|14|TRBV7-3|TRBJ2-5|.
CASSLGIGTQTQYF
TGTGCCAGCAGCTTAGGAATTGGGACGCAGACCCAGTACTTC
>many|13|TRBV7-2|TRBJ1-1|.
CASSFTSDTEAFF
TGTGCCAGCAGCTTTACGAGTGACACTGAAGCTTTCTTT
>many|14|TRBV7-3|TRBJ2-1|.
CASSLRGRENEQFF
TGTGCCAGCAGCTTACGTGGCCGGGAGAATGAGCAGTTCTTC
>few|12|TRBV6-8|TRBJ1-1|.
CASSYPTGGAFF
TGTGCCAGCAGTTACCCGACTGGGGGAGCTTTCTTT
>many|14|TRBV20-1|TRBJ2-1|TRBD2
CSARGGTSRDEQFF
TGCAGTGCTAGAGGGGGGACTAGCAGGGATGAGCAGTTCTTC
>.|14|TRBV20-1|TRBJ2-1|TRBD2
CSAGTSGGAGEQFF
TGCAGTGCCGGGACTAGCGGGGGGGCCGGTGAGCAGTTCTTC
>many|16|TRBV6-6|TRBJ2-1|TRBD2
CASSYSGSGRADEQFF
TGTGCCAGCAGTTACTCGGGTAGCGGGAGGGCCGATGAGCAGTTCTTC
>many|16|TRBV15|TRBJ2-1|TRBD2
CATSRDQREGRNEQFF
TGTGCCACCAGCAGAGACCAGCGGGAGGGCCGCAATGAGCAGTTCTTC
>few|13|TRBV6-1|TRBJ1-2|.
CASSGGGNYGYTF
TGTGCCAGCAGTGGCGGCGGCAACTATGGCTACACCTTC
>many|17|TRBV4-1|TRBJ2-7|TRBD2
CASSLQTSGGNYAEQYF
TGCGCCAGCAGCCTCCAGACTAGCGGGGGGAACTACGCCGAGCAGTACTTC
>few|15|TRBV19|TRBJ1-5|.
CASSLSRGGGQPQHF
TGTGCCAGTAGTCTTTCGAGAGGAGGCGGTCAGCCCCAGCATTTT
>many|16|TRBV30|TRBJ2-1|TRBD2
CAWSAGTSWEYNEQFF
TGTGCCTGGAGTGCTGGGACTAGCTGGGAATACAATGAGCAGTTCTTC
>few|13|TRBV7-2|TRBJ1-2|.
CASSLGGEGGYTF
TGTGCCAGCAGCTTAGGGGGAGAGGGAGGCTACACCTTC
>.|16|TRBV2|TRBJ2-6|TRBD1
CASADRGLAGANVLTF
TGTGCCAGCGCGGACAGGGGGTTAGCTGGGGCCAACGTCCTGACTTTC
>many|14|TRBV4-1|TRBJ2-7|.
CASSQAAGGYEQYF
TGCGCCAGCAGCCAAGCCGCCGGGGGCTACGAGCAGTACTTC
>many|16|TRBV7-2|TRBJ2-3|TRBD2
CASSLLPSGSTDTQYF
TGTGCCAGCAGCTTACTTCCTAGCGGGAGCACAGATACGCAGTATTTT
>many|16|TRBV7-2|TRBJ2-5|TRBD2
CASSSRGTSRGETQYF
TGTGCCAGCAGCTCCCGAGGGACTAGCAGGGGGGAGACCCAGTACTTC
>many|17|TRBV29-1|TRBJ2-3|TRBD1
CSVAGTGITSAQDTQYF
TGCAGCGTTGCCGGGACAGGGATTACTAGCGCGCAAGATACGCAGTATTTT
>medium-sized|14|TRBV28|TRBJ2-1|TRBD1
CASNPGQPSRRQFF
TGTGCCAGCAACCCGGGACAGCCTTCTAGAAGGCAGTTCTTC
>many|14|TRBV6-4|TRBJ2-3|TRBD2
CASSGGGSPDTQYF
TGTGCCAGCAGTGGCGGCGGGAGCCCCGATACGCAGTATTTT
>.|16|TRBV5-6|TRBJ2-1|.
CASSLPGTPNYNEQFF
TGTGCCAGCAGTTTACCCGGGACTCCGAACTACAATGAGCAGTTCTTC
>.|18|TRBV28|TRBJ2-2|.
CASSLTQGARGTGELFFF
.
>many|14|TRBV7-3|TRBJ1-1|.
CASSLYQVSSEAFF
TGTGCCAGCAGCTTATATCAGGTCAGCTCTGAAGCTTTCTTT
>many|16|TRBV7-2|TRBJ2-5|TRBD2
CASSLALRGGKETQYF
TGTGCCAGCAGCTTAGCGCTCCGGGGGGGGAAAGAGACCCAGTACTTC
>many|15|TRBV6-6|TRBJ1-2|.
CASSYEVRANYGYTF
TGTGCCAGCAGTTACGAGGTCAGAGCTAACTATGGCTACACCTTC
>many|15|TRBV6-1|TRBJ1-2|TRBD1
CASSEYQGAPGGYTF
TGTGCCAGCAGTGAATACCAGGGGGCGCCTGGAGGCTACACCTTC
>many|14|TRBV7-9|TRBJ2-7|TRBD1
CASSPAGQGAEQYF
TGTGCCAGCAGCCCTGCGGGACAGGGGGCCGAGCAGTACTTC
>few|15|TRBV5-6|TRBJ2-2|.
CASSLPGIDTGELFF
TGTGCCAGCAGCTTGCCGGGGATCGACACCGGGGAGCTGTTTTTT
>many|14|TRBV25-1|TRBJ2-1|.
CASIQGGDYNEQFF
TGTGCCAGCATACAGGGAGGAGACTACAATGAGCAGTTCTTC
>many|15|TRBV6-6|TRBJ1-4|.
CASSWATGANEKLFF
TGTGCCAGCAGTTGGGCGACAGGCGCGAATGAAAAACTGTTTTTT
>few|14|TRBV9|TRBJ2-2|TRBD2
CASSVVAGGGELFF
TGTGCCAGCAGCGTAGTAGCGGGGGGCGGGGAGCTGTTTTTT
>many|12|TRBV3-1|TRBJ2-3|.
CASSRGPDTQYF
TGTGCCAGCAGCCGAGGGCCAGATACGCAGTATTTT
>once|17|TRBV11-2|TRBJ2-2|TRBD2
CASRRGGSSGSAGELFF
TGTGCCAGCAGACGGGGCGGGTCTAGCGGGAGTGCCGGGGAGCTGTTTTTT
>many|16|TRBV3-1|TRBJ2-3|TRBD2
CASSRLAGGPADTQYF
TGTGCCAGCAGCCGCCTGGCGGGAGGGCCCGCAGATACGCAGTATTTT
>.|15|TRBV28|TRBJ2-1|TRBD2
CASSSRTSGHNEQFF
TGTGCCAGCAGTTCTCGGACTAGCGGACACAATGAGCAGTTCTTC
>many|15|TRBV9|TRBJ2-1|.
CASSGGTLSYNEQFF
TGTGCCAGCAGCGGGGGGACCCTATCCTACAATGAGCAGTTCTTC
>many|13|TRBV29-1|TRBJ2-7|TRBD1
CSVEGRGLHEQYF
TGCAGCGTTGAGGGCAGGGGGCTTCACGAGCAGTACTTC
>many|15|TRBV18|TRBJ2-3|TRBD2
CASSPTSDRTDTQYF
TGTGCCAGCTCACCGACTAGCGATCGCACAGATACGCAGTATTTT
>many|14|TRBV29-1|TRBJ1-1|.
CRDDRWVGNTEAFF
TGCAGAGACGACCGGTGGGTCGGGAACACTGAAGCTTTCTTT